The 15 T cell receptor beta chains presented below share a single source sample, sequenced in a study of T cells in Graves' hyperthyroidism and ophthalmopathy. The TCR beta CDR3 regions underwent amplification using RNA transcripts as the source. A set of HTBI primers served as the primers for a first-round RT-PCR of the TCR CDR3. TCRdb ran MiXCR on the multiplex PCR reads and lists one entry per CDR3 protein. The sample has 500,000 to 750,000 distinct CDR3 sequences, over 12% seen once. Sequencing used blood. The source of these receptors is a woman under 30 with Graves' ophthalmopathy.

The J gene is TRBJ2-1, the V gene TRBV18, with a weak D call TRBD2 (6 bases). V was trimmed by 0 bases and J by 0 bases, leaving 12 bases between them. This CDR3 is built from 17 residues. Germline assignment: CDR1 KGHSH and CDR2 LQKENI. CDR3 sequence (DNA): TGTGCCAGCTCACCACCGGCGGGGCCCAGCTCCTACAATGAGCAGTTCTTC. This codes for CASSPPAGPSSYNEQFF.

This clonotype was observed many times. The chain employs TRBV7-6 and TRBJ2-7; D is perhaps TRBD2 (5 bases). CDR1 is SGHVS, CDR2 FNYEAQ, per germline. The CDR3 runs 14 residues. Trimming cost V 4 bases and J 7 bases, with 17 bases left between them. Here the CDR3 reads CASSSGGRPGEQYF. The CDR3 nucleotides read TGTGCCAGCAGCTCCGGTGGACGCCCGGGGGAGCAGTACTTC.

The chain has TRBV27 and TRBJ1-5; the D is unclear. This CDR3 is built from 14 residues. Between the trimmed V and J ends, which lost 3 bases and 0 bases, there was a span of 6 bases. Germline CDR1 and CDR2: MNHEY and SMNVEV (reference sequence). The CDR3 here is CASSFYDSNQPQHF. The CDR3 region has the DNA TGTGCCAGCAGTTTTTACGATAGCAATCAGCCCCAGCATTTT.

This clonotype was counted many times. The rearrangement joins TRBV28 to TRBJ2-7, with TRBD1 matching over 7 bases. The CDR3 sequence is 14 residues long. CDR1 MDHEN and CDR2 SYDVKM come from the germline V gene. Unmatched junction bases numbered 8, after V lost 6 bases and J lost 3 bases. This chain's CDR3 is CASRAGTAYYEQYF. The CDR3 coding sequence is TGTGCCAGCAGAGCCGGGACAGCATACTACGAGCAGTACTTC. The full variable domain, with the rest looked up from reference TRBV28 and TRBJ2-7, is DVKVTQSSRYLVKRTGEKVFLECVQDMDHENMFWYRQDPGLGLRLIYFSYDVKMKEKGDIPEGYSVSREKKERFSLILESASTNQTSMYLCASRAGTAYYEQYFGPGTRLTVT.

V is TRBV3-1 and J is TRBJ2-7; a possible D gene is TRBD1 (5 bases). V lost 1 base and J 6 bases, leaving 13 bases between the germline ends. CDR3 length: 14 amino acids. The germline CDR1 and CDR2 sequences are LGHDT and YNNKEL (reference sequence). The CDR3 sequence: CASSQGGRFGEQYF. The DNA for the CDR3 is TGTGCCAGCAGCCAAGGGGGCAGGTTCGGCGAGCAGTACTTC.

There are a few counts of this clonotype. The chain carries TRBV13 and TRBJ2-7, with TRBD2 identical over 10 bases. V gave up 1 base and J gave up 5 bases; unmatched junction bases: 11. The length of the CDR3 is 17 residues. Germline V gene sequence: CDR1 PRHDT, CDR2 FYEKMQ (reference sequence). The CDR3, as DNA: TGTGCCAGCAGCTTAGTAGTACAAGCGGGAGGGCCCAACGAGCAGTACTTC. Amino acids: CASSLVVQAGGPNEQYF.

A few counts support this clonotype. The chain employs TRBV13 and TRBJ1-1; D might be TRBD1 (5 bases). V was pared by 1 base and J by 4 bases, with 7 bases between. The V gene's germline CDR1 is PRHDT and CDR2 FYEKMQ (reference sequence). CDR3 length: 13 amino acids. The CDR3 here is CASSLVGATEAFF. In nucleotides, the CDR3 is TGTGCCAGCAGCTTAGTAGGGGCCACTGAAGCTTTCTTT.

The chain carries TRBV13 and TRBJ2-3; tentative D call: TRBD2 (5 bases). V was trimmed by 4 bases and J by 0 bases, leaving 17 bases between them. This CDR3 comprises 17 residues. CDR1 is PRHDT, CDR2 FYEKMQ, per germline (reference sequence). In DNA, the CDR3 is TGTGCCAGCAGCTCTAGATCGGACTTCTCTAGCACAGATACGCAGTATTTT. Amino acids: CASSSRSDFSSTDTQYF. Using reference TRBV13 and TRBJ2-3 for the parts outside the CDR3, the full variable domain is AAGVIQSPRHLIKEKRETATLKCYPIPRHDTVYWYQQGPGQDPQFLISFYEKMQSDKGSIPDRFSAQQFSDYHSELNMSSLELGDSALYFCASSSRSDFSSTDTQYFGPGTRLTVL.

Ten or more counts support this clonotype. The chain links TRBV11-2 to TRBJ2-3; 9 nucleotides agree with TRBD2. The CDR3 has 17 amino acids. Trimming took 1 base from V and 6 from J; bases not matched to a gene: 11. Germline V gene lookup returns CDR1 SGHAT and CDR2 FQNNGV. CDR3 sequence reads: CASSLGAQREVLDTQYF. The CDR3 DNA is TGTGCCAGCAGCTTAGGGGCTCAGCGGGAGGTCCTCGATACGCAGTATTTT.

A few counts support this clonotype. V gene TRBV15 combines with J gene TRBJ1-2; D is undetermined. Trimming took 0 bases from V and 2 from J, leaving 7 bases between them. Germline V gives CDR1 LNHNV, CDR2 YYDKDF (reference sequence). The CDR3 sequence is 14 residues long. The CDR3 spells CATSRDKTNYGYTF. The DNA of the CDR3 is TGTGCCACCAGCAGAGATAAAACAAACTATGGCTACACCTTC.

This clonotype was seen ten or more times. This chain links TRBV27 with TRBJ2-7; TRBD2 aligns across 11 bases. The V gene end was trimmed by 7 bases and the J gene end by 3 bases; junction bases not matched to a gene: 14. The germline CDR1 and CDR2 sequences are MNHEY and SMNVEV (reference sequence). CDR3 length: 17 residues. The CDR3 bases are TGTGCCAGCACCCCGAGAAAACTAGCGGGAGTGGTCTACGAGCAGTACTTC. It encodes CASTPRKLAGVVYEQYF.

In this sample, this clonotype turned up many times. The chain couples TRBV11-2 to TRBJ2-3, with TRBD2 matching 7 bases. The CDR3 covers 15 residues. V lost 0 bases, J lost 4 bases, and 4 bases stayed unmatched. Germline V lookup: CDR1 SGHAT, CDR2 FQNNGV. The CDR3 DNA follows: TGTGCCAGCAGCTTAGAAACTAGCGCCGCAGATACGCAGTATTTT. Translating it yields CASSLETSAADTQYF.

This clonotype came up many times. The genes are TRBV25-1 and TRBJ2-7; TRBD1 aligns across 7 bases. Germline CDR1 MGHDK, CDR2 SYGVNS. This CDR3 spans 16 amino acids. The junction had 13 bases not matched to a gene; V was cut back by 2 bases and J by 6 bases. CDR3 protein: CASSEATTGSHFEQYF. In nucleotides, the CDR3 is TGTGCCAGCAGTGAAGCCACGACAGGGTCCCATTTCGAGCAGTACTTC.

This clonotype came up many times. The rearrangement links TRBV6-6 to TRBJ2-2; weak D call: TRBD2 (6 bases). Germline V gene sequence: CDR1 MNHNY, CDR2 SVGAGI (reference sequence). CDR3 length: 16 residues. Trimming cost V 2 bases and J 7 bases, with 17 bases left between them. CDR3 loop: CASSYRGKGRGGELFF. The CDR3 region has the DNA TGTGCCAGCAGTTACCGGGGGAAGGGCCGGGGCGGGGAGCTGTTTTTT.

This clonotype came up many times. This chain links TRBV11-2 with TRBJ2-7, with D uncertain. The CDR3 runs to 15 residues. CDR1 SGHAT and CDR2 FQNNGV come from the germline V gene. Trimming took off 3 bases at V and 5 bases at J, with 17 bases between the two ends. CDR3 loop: CASSFLVRRHNEQYF. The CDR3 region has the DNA TGTGCCAGCAGCTTTCTCGTTAGACGCCACAACGAGCAGTACTTC.